Listed here are 26 T cell receptor beta chains from one sample, sequenced in a study of cytomegalovirus exposure and HLA in healthy donors. PCR employed 60 Vbeta and 13 Jbeta primers. Produced via immunoSEQ multiplex PCR; TCRdb's table is partial and in-frame only. The sample holds 100,000 to 150,000 clones, around 80% seen once. The specimen sequenced was PBMCs. The receptor set was obtained from a female donor in good health and CMV-seronegative.

The chain employs TRBV7-2 and TRBJ2-1; D gene ambiguous. CDR1 and CDR2 from the germline V gene are SGHTA and FQGNSA. Trimming took off 1 base at V and 4 bases at J, with 8 bases between the two ends. The CDR3 is 14 amino acids. The CDR3 is CASSLDPVYNEQFF. DNA of the CDR3: TGTGCCAGCAGCTTAGACCCGGTTTACAATGAGCAGTTCTTC.

The rearrangement joins TRBV11-3 to TRBJ2-3, with 7 bases lining up with TRBD2. J lost 8 bases, V lost 5 bases, and 7 bases had no gene match. Germline V gene data show CDR1 as SGHNT and CDR2 as YENEEA. CDR3 size: 13 residues. The CDR3 nucleotides read TGTGCCAGCAGCGGGGACTACCCGGGTACGCAGTATTTT. It translates to CASSGDYPGTQYF.

This sequence joins TRBV4-1 and TRBJ2-5; maybe TRBD2 (6 bases). V was trimmed by 3 bases and J by 1 base, leaving 9 bases between them. There are 14 residues in the CDR3. Looked up from germline, CDR1 is MGHRA and CDR2 is YSYEKL. The CDR3 sequence: CASSQPGAQETQYF. In DNA, the CDR3 is TGCGCCAGCAGCCAGCCGGGAGCCCAAGAGACCCAGTACTTC.

V is TRBV15 and J is TRBJ1-4; D is unresolved. Between the trimmed V and J ends, which lost 0 bases and 0 bases, there was a span of 5 bases. This CDR3 spans 15 amino acids. The germline V gene encodes CDR1 LNHNV and CDR2 YYDKDF (reference sequence). The CDR3 reads CATSRDPATNEKLFF. The DNA of the CDR3 is TGTGCCACCAGCAGAGATCCAGCAACTAATGAAAAACTGTTTTTT.

V gene TRBV5-1 combines with J gene TRBJ2-7; 10 nucleotides align to TRBD2. The junction had 7 bases not matched to a gene; V was cut back by 4 bases and J by 3 bases. Germline V gene sequence: CDR1 SGHRS, CDR2 YFSETQ. This CDR3 comprises 15 residues. The CDR3 DNA is TGCGCCAGCAGCGACTCTAGCGGGAGCGTCTACGAGCAGTACTTC. It yields the protein CASSDSSGSVYEQYF.

The V gene is TRBV4-1, the J gene TRBJ1-5; no clear D gene. Germline V gene lookup returns CDR1 MGHRA and CDR2 YSYEKL. V lost 2 bases to trimming and J lost 0 bases, with 8 bases between them. This CDR3 spans 15 amino acids. CDR3: CASSQFAISNQPQHF. DNA of the CDR3: TGCGCCAGCAGCCAATTCGCGATTAGCAATCAGCCCCAGCATTTT.

The rearrangement uses TRBV9 and TRBJ1-2, with a weak D call TRBD1 (6 bases). Trimming removed 4 bases from V and 5 bases from J, with 18 bases in between. The CDR3 is made up of 15 amino acids. From germline, CDR1 is SGDLS and CDR2 YYNGEE. The CDR3 is CASSPVSTGGYGYTF. In nucleotides, the CDR3 is TGTGCCAGCAGCCCCGTTTCGACAGGCGGATATGGCTACACCTTC.

The CDR3 loop reads CASSRTGSRYTDTQYF. The CDR3 coding sequence is TGTGCCAGCAGCCGAACCGGGTCTCGATACACAGATACGCAGTATTTT. The chain recombines TRBV5-5 with TRBJ2-3; D not resolved. The CDR3 length is 16 residues. The germline CDR1 and CDR2 sequences are SGHKS and YYEKEE (reference sequence). Between the trimmed V and J ends, which lost 4 bases and 2 bases, there was a span of 17 bases. Variable domain in full (rest from reference TRBV5-5 and TRBJ2-3): DAGVTQSPTHLIKTRGQQVTLRCSPISGHKSVSWYQQVLGQGPQFIFQYYEKEERGRGNFPDRFSARQFPNYSSELNVNALLLGDSALYLCASSRTGSRYTDTQYFGPGTRLTVL.

The rearrangement joins TRBV30 to TRBJ1-3; weak D call: TRBD1 (6 bases). The V end was cut by 2 bases, the J end by 4 bases, with 12 bases between. This CDR3 is 14 amino acids long. CDR1 is GTSNPN, CDR2 SVGIG, per germline (reference sequence). CDR3 loop: CAWSQGTSGNTIYF. The CDR3 DNA follows: TGTGCCTGGAGTCAGGGGACCTCCGGAAACACCATATATTTT.

The chain has TRBV7-9 and TRBJ2-5, with D possibly being TRBD2 (7 bases). The J call may be incorrect, as the DNA end agrees better with TRBJ2-7. CDR3 length equals 13 residues. Per germline, CDR1 SEHNR and CDR2 FQNEAQ (reference sequence). CDR3 loop: CANISGGPYEQYF. The DNA for the CDR3 is TGTGCCAACATCTCCGGGGGGCCCTACGAGCAGTACTTC.

The V gene is TRBV27, the J gene TRBJ2-1, with 9 bases matching TRBD2. Germline assignment: CDR1 MNHEY and CDR2 SMNVEV (reference sequence). The CDR3 runs to 15 residues. The V gene end was trimmed by 10 bases and the J gene end by 2 bases; junction bases not matched to a gene: 9. In DNA, the CDR3 is TGTGCCACTACTCGGGCGGGGGGGGCCTACAATGAGCAGTTCTTC. It is translated as CATTRAGGAYNEQFF.

This chain joins TRBV18 and TRBJ1-4; D is unclear. Germline loops: CDR1 KGHSH, CDR2 LQKENI. Trimming cost V 3 bases and J 1 base, with 12 bases left between them. This CDR3 contains 16 residues. CDR3 sequence: CASSPALQQTNEKLFF. CDR3 in DNA: TGTGCCAGCTCACCGGCCCTACAGCAAACTAATGAAAAACTGTTTTTT.

This clone was counted only a few times. V is TRBV11-3 and J is TRBJ2-3, with 7 bases matching TRBD2. This CDR3 is built from 16 residues. Germline V gene lookup returns CDR1 SGHNT and CDR2 YENEEA. The V segment lost 3 bases and the J segment 2 bases; nucleotides outside the gene matches: 8. CDR3 nucleotides: TGTGCCAGCAGCTTCGGGGTAAAGCGGGACACAGATACGCAGTATTTT. The encoded protein is CASSFGVKRDTDTQYF.

The genes are TRBV5-1 and TRBJ2-3; D gene uncertain. Germline CDR1 is SGHRS and CDR2 is YFSETQ. With 4 bases removed from V and 0 bases from J, the gap between germline ends came to 3 bases. The CDR3 has 12 amino acids. CDR3 sequence reads: CASSPSTDTQYF. CDR3 in DNA: TGCGCCAGCAGCCCGAGCACAGATACGCAGTATTTT.

About this clone: Other DNA sequences from this sample encode an identical CDR3 as well. V and J are TRBV2 and TRBJ2-7; 9 positions agree with TRBD2. There are 13 residues in the CDR3. After removal of 2 bases from V and 4 bases from J, the junction contained 0 bases not matched to a gene. Germline CDR1 and CDR2: SNHLY and FYNNEI. CDR3 amino acids: CASSELAGYEQYF. The DNA for the CDR3 is TGTGCCAGCAGTGAACTAGCGGGGTACGAGCAGTACTTC.

The sample holds a few counts of this clone. This chain connects TRBV7-6 to TRBJ1-1; 8 bases agree with TRBD1. Losses at the gene ends were 6 bases for V and 6 bases for J; bases not matched to a gene: 9. The germline V gene has CDR1 SGHVS and CDR2 FNYEAQ. This CDR3 has 14 amino acids. CDR3 sequence (DNA): TGTGCCAGCAGGCCAACAGGGGGGGTCGCTGAAGCTTTCTTT. Encoded protein: CASRPTGGVAEAFF.

The chain carries TRBV11-2 and TRBJ2-7, with TRBD2 identical over 7 bases. The CDR3 sequence is 18 residues long. V shed 6 bases, J shed 4 bases, and the junction held 21 bases outside the gene matches. Germline CDR1 is SGHAT and CDR2 is FQNNGV. The CDR3 protein is CASSSTSKSSSGLYEQYF. The CDR3 DNA sequence: TGTGCCAGCAGTTCGACTAGCAAGAGCTCGAGTGGGCTTTACGAGCAGTACTTC. Using reference TRBV11-2 and TRBJ2-7 for the parts outside the CDR3, the full variable domain is EAGVAQSPRYKIIEKRQSVAFWCNPISGHATLYWYQQILGQGPKLLIQFQNNGVVDDSQLPKDRFSAERLKGVDSTLKIQPAKLEDSAVYLCASSSTSKSSSGLYEQYFGPGTRLTVT.

This chain uses TRBV10-2 with TRBJ2-5; D is perhaps TRBD1 (6 bases). V dropped 5 bases and J dropped 3 bases, with 16 bases sitting between them. This CDR3 region has 15 residues. Germline V CDR1 and CDR2: WSHSY, SAAADI. The CDR3 protein is CASSPQSTGKETQYF. The CDR3 DNA follows: TGCGCCAGCAGTCCGCAATCCACAGGGAAAGAGACCCAGTACTTC.

The genes are TRBV18 and TRBJ1-2; TRBD1 might be the D (6 bases). Deletions cut 5 bases from V and 3 bases from J, with 10 bases between. This CDR3 is built from 13 residues. CDR1 is KGHSH and CDR2 is LQKENI in the germline V gene. For the CDR3, the DNA is TGTGCCAGCTCAAGATACAGGGACTATGGCTACACCTTC. Protein sequence: CASSRYRDYGYTF.

The V and J genes are TRBV6-6 and TRBJ1-2, with no clear D. The CDR3 has 12 residues. Trimming stripped 6 bases from V and 3 bases from J, with 8 bases between. Germline assignment: CDR1 MNHNY and CDR2 SVGAGI (reference sequence). The DNA for the CDR3 is TGTGCCAGCAGAAGACTAGACTATGGCTACACCTTC. Encoded protein: CASRRLDYGYTF.

The genes are TRBV7-8 and TRBJ1-1; 10 positions match TRBD1. J lost 11 bases, V lost 5 bases, and 17 bases had no gene match. Germline assignment: CDR1 SGHVS and CDR2 FQNEAQ. The CDR3 loop spans 16 amino acids. DNA for the CDR3: TGTGCCAGCAGCCGAAGTGGTGGGACAGGGGCTCGGATGGCTTTCTTT. It translates to CASSRSGGTGARMAFF.

This rearrangement joins TRBV2 to TRBJ2-7; D is undetermined. The CDR3 consists of 14 residues. V was cut by 3 bases and J by 0 bases, with 9 bases left in between. Germline values: CDR1 SNHLY, CDR2 FYNNEI. CDR3 sequence reads: CASSDRPGSYEQYF. CDR3 bases: TGTGCCAGCAGTGACAGGCCCGGCTCCTACGAGCAGTACTTC.

The V call is TRBV28, the J call TRBJ1-2; TRBD1 agrees at 7 bases. Germline loops: CDR1 MDHEN, CDR2 SYDVKM. The J segment lost 8 bases and the V segment lost 3 bases, leaving 6 bases of the junction unmatched. This CDR3 region has 13 residues. The CDR3, as DNA: TGTGCCAGCAGTTTGGACAGGATTGGCGGCTACACCTTC. Encoded protein: CASSLDRIGGYTF.

The rearrangement joins TRBV5-4 to TRBJ1-3; D is undetermined. CDR1 SGHNT and CDR2 YYREEE come from the germline V gene (reference sequence). V lost 4 bases, J lost 0 bases, and 11 bases lay in between. The CDR3 extends over 15 amino acids. In DNA, the CDR3 is TGTGCCAGCAGCCCCGACTTGAGCTCTGGAAACACCATATATTTT. It codes for CASSPDLSSGNTIYF.

Concerning this clone: One junction end does not reproduce the germline sequence, and a read error may be involved. As DNA, the CDR3 is TGTGCCAGCTCCCAAGCTACAGGGGCCAACTCTGGGGCCAACGGCCTGACTTTC. Its translation: CASSQATGANSGANGLTF. The genes are TRBV18 and TRBJ2-6, with 7 bases matching TRBD1. The length of the CDR3 is 18 residues. The germline gives CDR1 KGHSH, CDR2 LQKENI. Using reference TRBV18 and TRBJ2-6 for the parts outside the CDR3, the full variable domain is NAGVMQNPRHLVRRRGQEARLRCSPMKGHSHVYWYRQLPEEGLKFMVYLQKENIIDESGMPKERFSAEFPKEGPSILRIQQVVRGDSAAYFCASSQATGANSGANGLTFGAGSRLTVL.

V is TRBV5-1 and J is TRBJ2-7; D is undetermined. V was pared by 3 bases and J by 0 bases, with 4 bases between. Per the germline V gene, CDR1 is SGHRS and CDR2 is YFSETQ. The CDR3 extends over 12 amino acids. In nucleotides, the CDR3 is TGCGCCAGCAGCTCAGGCTCCTACGAGCAGTACTTC. This gives the protein CASSSGSYEQYF.